This passage covers 26 T cell receptor beta chains from one sample sequenced in a study of metastatic and nonmetastatic thyroid tumors. Not a single patient had been given any form of treatment at any point before undergoing thyroid surgery. TCRdb re-analyzed the PCR reads using MiXCR. This sample has 14,000 or so clones, with about 30% found just once. Sequences were obtained from tumor tissue. These receptors all stem from a female donor with papillary thyroid cancer or a benign thyroid nodule (not recorded which). Some clones in this sample may be carry-over from other donors' samples.

In its sample, this clone ranks as medium-sized. In DNA, the CDR3 is TGTGCCAGCAGTTGGTCGGGGACGAACACCGGGGAGCTGTTTTTT. Its protein is CASSWSGTNTGELFF. This chain links TRBV28 with TRBJ2-2, with D tentatively TRBD2 (5 bases). The germline CDR1 and CDR2 sequences are MDHEN and SYDVKM. The ends were cut back, 4 bases at V and 0 bases at J, with 9 bases in the middle. CDR3 length: 15 residues.

The V call is TRBV3-1, the J call TRBJ2-7, with D perhaps TRBD1 (5 bases). The germline V and J ends were trimmed by 1 base and 2 bases, with 9 bases remaining between them. The CDR3 is 14 amino acids. CDR1 and CDR2 from the germline V gene are LGHDT and YNNKEL (reference sequence). The CDR3 DNA reads as TGTGCCAGCAGCCAAGGGACACGGACCTACGAGCAGTACTTC. The encoded protein is CASSQGTRTYEQYF.

V usage is TRBV14 and J usage is TRBJ1-3; D call uncertain. The CDR3 spans 20 residues. V was shortened by 4 bases and J by 0 bases, with 25 bases between the two germline ends. The germline gives CDR1 SGHDN, CDR2 FVKESK. The CDR3 sequence: CASSPAGWRRIYNSGNTIYF. CDR3 coding DNA: TGTGCCAGCAGCCCGGCGGGGTGGCGACGGATCTACAACTCTGGAAACACCATATATTTT. Full variable domain (rest looked up from reference TRBV14 and TRBJ1-3): EAGVTQFPSHSVIEKGQTVTLRCDPISGHDNLYWYRRVMGKEIKFLLHFVKESKQDESGMPNNRFLAERTGGTYSTLKVQPAELEDSGVYFCASSPAGWRRIYNSGNTIYFGEGSWLTVV.

This clone appeared many times. CDR3 in DNA: TGCAGCGTTAGCGTCCGGGACGGTGGAAACACCATATATTTT. This sequence encodes CSVSVRDGGNTIYF. J is TRBJ1-3 and V is TRBV29-1; weak D call: TRBD1 (5 bases). V dropped 5 bases and J dropped 3 bases, with 14 bases sitting between them. Germline CDR1 reads SQVTM; CDR2 reads ANQGSEA. The CDR3 is made up of 14 amino acids.

This clone was seen ten or more times. This chain connects TRBV30 to TRBJ1-4; TRBD1 aligns across 9 bases. Germline V gene data show CDR1 as GTSNPN and CDR2 as SVGIG (reference sequence). Trimming took 1 base from V and 8 from J; bases not matched to a gene: 5. This CDR3 has 14 amino acids. CDR3 nucleotides: TGTGCCTGGAGTGCCGGGACAGGGATCGAAAAACTGTTTTTT. It is translated as CAWSAGTGIEKLFF.

The sample holds many counts of this clone. The chain joins TRBV5-1 to TRBJ1-1, with D tentatively TRBD1 (6 bases). Looked up from germline, CDR1 is SGHRS and CDR2 is YFSETQ. The CDR3 runs to 13 residues. V shed 2 bases and J shed 4 bases, with 9 bases lying between them. This CDR3 is CASSLGGGTEAFF. Here the CDR3 DNA reads TGCGCCAGCAGCTTAGGAGGGGGCACTGAAGCTTTCTTT.

In its sample, this clone ranks as medium-sized. Here the CDR3 DNA reads TGTGCCACCAGTGATTTGAGGGGACAGGGTACAGATACGCAGTATTTT. This translates into CATSDLRGQGTDTQYF. The V call is TRBV24-1, the J call TRBJ2-3, with 9 bases identical to TRBD1. Germline V gives CDR1 KGHDR, CDR2 SFDVKD. The trim removed 0 bases at V and 3 bases at J, leaving 3 bases unmatched. The CDR3 has 16 residues.

The chain is built from TRBV12-3 or TRBV12-4 and TRBJ2-1, with TRBD2 identical over 7 bases. This CDR3 region has 12 residues. V shed 6 bases and J 9 bases; nucleotides not matched to a gene: 5. The CDR3: CASSAGGTEQFF. The DNA for the CDR3 is TGTGCCAGCAGCGCCGGGGGGACTGAGCAGTTCTTC.

In the case of this clone: One end of the junction does not line up with germline, which may come from a read error. The gene calls are TRBV5-1 and TRBJ2-1; 7 bases match TRBD2. Germline assignment: CDR1 SGHRS and CDR2 YFSETQ. The CDR3 runs 16 residues. The CDR3 protein is CASSKAGVWRGDEQFF. CDR3 coding DNA: TGTGCCAGCAGCAAGGCGGGAGTTTGGCGTGGCGATGAGCAGTTCTTC.

This rearrangement joins TRBV9 to TRBJ1-4; D ambiguous. V was trimmed by 2 bases and J by 0 bases, leaving 8 bases between them. Germline CDR1 is SGDLS and CDR2 is YYNGEE. The CDR3 covers 15 residues. The CDR3 is CASSVSGATNEKLFF. The CDR3 DNA is TGTGCCAGCAGCGTTTCGGGTGCAACTAATGAAAAACTGTTTTTT. The variable domain in full, completed from reference TRBV9 and TRBJ1-4, reads DSGVTQTPKHLITATGQRVTLRCSPRSGDLSVYWYQQSLDQGLQFLIQYYNGEERAKGNILERFSAQQFPDLHSELNLSSLELGDSALYFCASSVSGATNEKLFFGSGTQLSVL.

Comments on this clone: A much larger clone lies one base from this, so it may be a read error. This chain connects TRBV6-1 to TRBJ2-7; D is unresolved. Trimming shortened V by 6 bases and J by 0 bases, and 12 bases separated the two germline ends. This CDR3 contains 14 residues. Per the germline V gene, CDR1 is MNHNS and CDR2 is SASEGT. CDR3 residues: CASRIKYTSYEQYF. CDR3 nucleotides: TGTGCCAGCAGAATAAAGTACACCTCCTACGAGCAGTACTTC.

The chain employs TRBV6-1 and TRBJ2-7; 8 bases line up with TRBD2. CDR3 length: 15 residues. Germline CDR1 and CDR2: MNHNS and SASEGT. V gave up 3 bases and J gave up 3 bases; unmatched junction bases: 7. CDR3 protein: CASSEASAGGYEQYF. The CDR3 nucleotides are TGTGCCAGCAGTGAGGCATCGGCGGGAGGCTACGAGCAGTACTTC.

The chain couples TRBV18 to TRBJ1-5; D is unresolved. V shed 8 bases and J shed 6 bases, with 26 bases lying between them. The CDR3 contains 17 residues. CDR1 KGHSH and CDR2 LQKENI come from the germline V gene. The CDR3 bases are TGTGCCAGCCCCTCCTCGTGGGATGCCCCAAATGTTCAGCCCCAGCATTTT. Its translation: CASPSSWDAPNVQPQHF.

The chain joins TRBV6-1 to TRBJ2-5; 12 bases fit TRBD2. V was pared by 6 bases and J by 3 bases, with 5 bases of the junction left unmatched. Germline CDR1 and CDR2: MNHNS and SASEGT. The CDR3 sequence is 15 residues long. CDR3 protein: CASRPGLAGEETQYF. CDR3 nucleotides: TGTGCCAGCAGGCCGGGACTAGCGGGTGAAGAGACCCAGTACTTC.

The chain uses TRBV5-1 and TRBJ1-5, with 7 bases that match TRBD1. This CDR3 is built from 15 residues. V lost 2 bases, J lost 6 bases, and 8 bases stayed unmatched. Germline CDR1 and CDR2: SGHRS and YFSETQ. The CDR3 DNA reads as TGCGCCAGCAGCTTAATTCCAGGGGGGGGTCAGCCCCAGCATTTT. This sequence encodes CASSLIPGGGQPQHF.

This clone appeared many times. The J gene is TRBJ2-3, the V gene TRBV30; D may be TRBD1 (5 bases). Germline CDR1 GTSNPN, CDR2 SVGIG (reference sequence). The CDR3 is 13 amino acids. V lost 5 bases, J lost 0 bases, and 9 bases lay in between. CDR3 amino acids: CAWAGPSTDTQYF. Here the CDR3 DNA reads TGTGCCTGGGCAGGGCCCAGCACAGATACGCAGTATTTT.

The DNA of the CDR3 is TGTGCCAGCAGCCCTGACAGGGCGGACGAAAAACTGTTTTTT. This codes for CASSPDRADEKLFF. V gene TRBV6-1 combines with J gene TRBJ1-4; 7 positions match TRBD1. J lost 8 bases, V lost 6 bases, and 9 bases had no gene match. Germline assignment: CDR1 MNHNS and CDR2 SASEGT. The CDR3 spans 14 residues.

On this clone: Likely a read error: the CDR3 ends without its conserved phenylalanine or tryptophan. This chain links TRBV20-1 with TRBJ1-2; TRBD1 matches at 9 bases. The CDR3 length is 17 residues. J lost 3 bases, V lost 6 bases, and 17 bases had no gene match. Germline assignment: CDR1 DFQATT and CDR2 SNEGSKA (reference sequence). The CDR3, as DNA: TGCAGTGCGACTACGCCCGGGACAGGGCGAGGGGACTATGGCTACACCTCC. Protein product: CSATTPGTGRGDYGYTS.

This clone was seen a few times. This rearrangement joins TRBV5-5 to TRBJ2-7; D remains ambiguous. This CDR3 is 13 amino acids long. The germline V gene has CDR1 SGHKS and CDR2 YYEKEE (reference sequence). Trimming pared 4 bases from V and 4 bases from J, leaving 12 bases between. The CDR3 is CASSAKTPYEQYF. Written as DNA, the CDR3 is TGTGCCAGCAGCGCGAAAACCCCTTACGAGCAGTACTTC.

The table lists this clone with a few counts. The junction shows a germline mismatch at one end, possibly a read error. V is TRBV6-4 and J is TRBJ2-7; 8 positions match TRBD2. The germline CDR1 and CDR2 sequences are MRHNA and SNTAGT. This CDR3 spans 15 amino acids. Written as DNA, the CDR3 is TGTGTCAGCCAGCCCCCGGGACTAGTCCACTACGAGCAGTACTTC. The encoded protein is CVSQPPGLVHYEQYF.

The CDR3 protein is CASSLAGGVFYEQYF. The CDR3, as DNA: TGCGCCAGCAGCTTGGCAGGGGGCGTTTTCTACGAGCAGTACTTC. The rearrangement uses TRBV5-1 and TRBJ2-7; 8 bases line up with TRBD1. The trim removed 0 bases at V and 3 bases at J, leaving 5 bases unmatched. The CDR3 consists of 15 residues. The germline CDR1 and CDR2 sequences are SGHRS and YFSETQ.

The gene calls are TRBV4-2 and TRBJ2-3; D may be TRBD1 or TRBD2 (5 bases each). V lost 1 base to trimming and J lost 6 bases, with 11 bases between them. In germline, CDR1 is LGHNA, CDR2 YNFKEQ. This CDR3 comprises 14 residues. CDR3 sequence (DNA): TGTGCCAGCAGCCAAGGATTGGGGGTCGATACGCAGTATTTT. Translation: CASSQGLGVDTQYF.

This clone was detected only once. The chain is built from TRBV11-3 and TRBJ2-3, with TRBD2 identical over 10 bases. Per germline, CDR1 SGHNT and CDR2 YENEEA. The V segment lost 1 base and the J segment 4 bases; nucleotides outside the gene matches: 14. The CDR3 runs 19 residues. The CDR3 loop is CASSLALAGEEFGADTQYF. The CDR3 DNA is TGTGCCAGCAGCTTAGCTCTAGCGGGAGAGGAATTCGGGGCAGATACGCAGTATTTT.

The V call is TRBV13, the J call TRBJ2-3; weak D call: TRBD1 (6 bases). V dropped 5 bases and J dropped 5 bases, with 20 bases sitting between them. CDR3 size: 16 residues. CDR1 and CDR2 from the germline V gene are PRHDT and FYEKMQ (reference sequence). CDR3 coding DNA: TGTGCCAGCAGCAAGCCACTACAGGGACGGCGAGATACGCAGTATTTT. This gives the protein CASSKPLQGRRDTQYF.

There are many counts of this clone. The chain joins TRBV7-2 to TRBJ2-1; 11 nucleotides align to TRBD2. V lost 3 bases to trimming and J lost 0 bases; unmatched junction nucleotides: 7. There are 18 residues in the CDR3. The germline V gene encodes CDR1 SGHTA and CDR2 FQGNSA. CDR3 sequence: CASSFYGSGRASYNEQFF. The CDR3 DNA reads as TGTGCCAGCAGCTTTTACGGTAGCGGGAGGGCCTCCTACAATGAGCAGTTCTTC.

This chain uses TRBV11-2 with TRBJ1-1; D is perhaps TRBD1 (5 bases). Looked up from germline, CDR1 is SGHAT and CDR2 is FQNNGV. V lost 1 base to trimming and J lost 5 bases, with 14 bases between them. CDR3 size: 15 residues. The CDR3 bases are TGTGCCAGCAGCTTAGGGGGGTTAAGGAGGACTGAAGCTTTCTTT. Its translation: CASSLGGLRRTEAFF.